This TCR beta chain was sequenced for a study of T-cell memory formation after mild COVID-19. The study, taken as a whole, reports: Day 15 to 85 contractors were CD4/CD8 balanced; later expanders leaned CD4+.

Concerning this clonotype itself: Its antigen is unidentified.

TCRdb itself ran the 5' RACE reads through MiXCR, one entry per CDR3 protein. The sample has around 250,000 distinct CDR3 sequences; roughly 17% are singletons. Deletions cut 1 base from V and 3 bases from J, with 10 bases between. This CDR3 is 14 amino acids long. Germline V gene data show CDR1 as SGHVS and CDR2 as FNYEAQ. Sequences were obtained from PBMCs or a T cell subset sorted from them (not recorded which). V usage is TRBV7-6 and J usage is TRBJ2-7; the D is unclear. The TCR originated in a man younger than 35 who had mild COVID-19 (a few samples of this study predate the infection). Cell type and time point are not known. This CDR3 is CASSLEVKSYEQYF. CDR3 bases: TGTGCCAGCAGCTTAGAGGTCAAGAGCTACGAGCAGTACTTC.